This T cell receptor (beta chain) was observed in a study of long-term antiretroviral therapy in people with HIV. Study-wide findings and caveats: Whereas controls had wider CDR3 length ranges, HIV repertoires had narrower ones.

Version v3.0 of the immunoSEQ assay ran at survey level. Sequencing was performed with immunoSEQ multiplex PCR; in TCRdb, only in-frame clones are kept and a portion is missing. Found here are roughly 32,000 clones, around 85% of them singletons; the top ten hold 4.4%. The CDR3 loop spans 12 amino acids. V lost 4 bases to trimming and J lost 3 bases, with 3 bases between them. CDR1 and CDR2 from the germline V gene are LNHDA and SQIVND (reference sequence). Comment on this clone: Its specificity is not known.

The J gene is TRBJ2-2, the V gene TRBV19; D call uncertain. This sequence originates from a young man with HIV. The sequencing used unsorted PBMCs, collected about 3.3 years after starting antiretroviral therapy. The CDR3, as DNA: TGTGCCAGTAGTACATACACCGGGGAGCTGTTTTTT. It codes for CASSTYTGELFF.